The T cell receptor beta chain described here comes from a study of tumor-infiltrating lymphocytes in primary liver carcinoma. Germline DNA was also extracted, and blood RNA derived from unsorted whole blood. TCR beta cDNA was reverse-transcribed from 450 to 500 ng of total RNA. The reaction used a constant-region primer and ProtoScript II reverse transcriptase. Investigators got TCR beta libraries out of three nested multiplex PCR rounds, done with slightly modified ARM-PCR. For approximately 10 cycles apiece, the opening two PCR rounds ran with TRBV1-TRBV30 forward primers and a C-beta reverse primer. Via MiXCR, TCRdb re-called the multiplex PCR reads, giving one row per CDR3 protein. The profile shows fewer than 400,000 distinct CDR3 sequences, roughly 60% of them singletons. Germline assignment: CDR1 MDHEN and CDR2 SYDVKM. V shed 10 bases and J shed 5 bases, with 20 bases lying between them. The CDR3 totals 15 residues.

Material: peripheral blood. The rearrangement uses TRBV28 and TRBJ2-2, with D perhaps matching TRBD1 (6 bases). This clonotype originated in a man aged 40-50 years with primary liver carcinoma and hepatitis B virus infection. The DNA of the CDR3 is TGTGCCACGTACCGTTCGGGACAATTTACCGGGGAGCTGTTTTTT. The encoded protein is CATYRSGQFTGELFF.